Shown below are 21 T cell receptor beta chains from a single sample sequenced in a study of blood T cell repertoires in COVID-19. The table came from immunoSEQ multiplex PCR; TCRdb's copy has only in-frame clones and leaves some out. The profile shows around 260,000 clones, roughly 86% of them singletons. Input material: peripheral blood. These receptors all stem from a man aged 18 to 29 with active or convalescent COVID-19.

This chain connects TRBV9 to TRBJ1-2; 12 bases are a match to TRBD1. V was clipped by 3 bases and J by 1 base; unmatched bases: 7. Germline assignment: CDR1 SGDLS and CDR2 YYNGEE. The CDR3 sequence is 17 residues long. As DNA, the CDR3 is TGTGCCAGCAGCGCACCGGGACAGGGGGCATTTAACTATGGCTACACCTTC. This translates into CASSAPGQGAFNYGYTF. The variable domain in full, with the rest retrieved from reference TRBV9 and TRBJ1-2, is DSGVTQTPKHLITATGQRVTLRCSPRSGDLSVYWYQQSLDQGLQFLIQYYNGEERAKGNILERFSAQQFPDLHSELNLSSLELGDSALYFCASSAPGQGAFNYGYTFGSGTRLTVV.

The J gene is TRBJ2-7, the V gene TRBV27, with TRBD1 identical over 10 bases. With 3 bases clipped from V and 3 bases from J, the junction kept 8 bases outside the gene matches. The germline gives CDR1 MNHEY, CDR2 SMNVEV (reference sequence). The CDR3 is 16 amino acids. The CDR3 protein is CASSFSYGTGVYEQYF. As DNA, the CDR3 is TGTGCCAGCAGTTTCTCATATGGGACAGGGGTCTACGAGCAGTACTTC.

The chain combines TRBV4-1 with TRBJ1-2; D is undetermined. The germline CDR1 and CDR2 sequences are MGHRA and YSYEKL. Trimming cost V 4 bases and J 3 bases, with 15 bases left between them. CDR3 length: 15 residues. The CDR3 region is CASSRDSAPDYGYTF. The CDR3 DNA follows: TGCGCCAGCAGCCGAGACTCCGCTCCAGACTATGGCTACACCTTC.

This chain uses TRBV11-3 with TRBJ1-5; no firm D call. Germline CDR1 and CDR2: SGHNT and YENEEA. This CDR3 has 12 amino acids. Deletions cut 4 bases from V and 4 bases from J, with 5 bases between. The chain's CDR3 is CASSSKNQPQHF. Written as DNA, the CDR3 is TGTGCCAGCAGCTCAAAAAATCAGCCCCAGCATTTT.

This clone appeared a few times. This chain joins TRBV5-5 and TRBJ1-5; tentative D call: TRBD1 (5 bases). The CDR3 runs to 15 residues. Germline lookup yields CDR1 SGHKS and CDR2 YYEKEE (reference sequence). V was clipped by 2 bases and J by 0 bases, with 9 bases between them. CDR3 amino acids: CASSLQAYSNQPQHF. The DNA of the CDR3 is TGTGCCAGCAGCTTACAGGCATATAGCAATCAGCCCCAGCATTTT.

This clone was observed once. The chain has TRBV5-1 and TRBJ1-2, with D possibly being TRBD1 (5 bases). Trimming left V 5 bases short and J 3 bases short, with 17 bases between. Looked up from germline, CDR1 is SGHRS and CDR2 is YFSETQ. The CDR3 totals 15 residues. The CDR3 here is CASRWTSQRDYGYTF. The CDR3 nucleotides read TGCGCCAGCAGATGGACATCACAACGGGACTATGGCTACACCTTC.

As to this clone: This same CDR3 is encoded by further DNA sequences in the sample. DNA for the CDR3: TGTGCCTGGAGTGTCACGGGGGTTGAGCAGTTCTTC. It specifies CAWSVTGVEQFF. The V gene is TRBV30, the J gene TRBJ2-1, with a weak D call TRBD2 (6 bases). The CDR3 spans 12 residues. Trimming stripped 0 bases from V and 9 bases from J, with 9 bases between. Germline V gives CDR1 GTSNPN, CDR2 SVGIG (reference sequence). Together with reference TRBV30 and TRBJ2-1, the CDR3 gives the full variable domain: SQTIHQWPATLVQPVGSPLSLECTVEGTSNPNLYWYRQAAGRGLQLLFYSVGIGQISSEVPQNLSASRPQDRQFILSSKKLLLSDSGFYLCAWSVTGVEQFFGPGTRLTVL.

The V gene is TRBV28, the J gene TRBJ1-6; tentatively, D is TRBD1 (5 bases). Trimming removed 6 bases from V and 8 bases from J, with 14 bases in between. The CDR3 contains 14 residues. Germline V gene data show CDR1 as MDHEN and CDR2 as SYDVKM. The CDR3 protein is CASRWGSRDSPLHF. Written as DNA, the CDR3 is TGTGCCAGCAGATGGGGCTCGAGAGATTCACCCCTCCACTTT. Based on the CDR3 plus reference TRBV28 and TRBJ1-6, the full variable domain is DVKVTQSSRYLVKRTGEKVFLECVQDMDHENMFWYRQDPGLGLRLIYFSYDVKMKEKGDIPEGYSVSREKKERFSLILESASTNQTSMYLCASRWGSRDSPLHFGNGTRLTVT.

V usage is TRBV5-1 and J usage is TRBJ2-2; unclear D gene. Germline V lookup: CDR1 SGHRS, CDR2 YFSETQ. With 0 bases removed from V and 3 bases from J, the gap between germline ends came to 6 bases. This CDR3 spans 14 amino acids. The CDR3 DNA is TGCGCCAGCAGCTTGGACGGTGACACCGGGGAGCTGTTTTTT. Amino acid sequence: CASSLDGDTGELFF.

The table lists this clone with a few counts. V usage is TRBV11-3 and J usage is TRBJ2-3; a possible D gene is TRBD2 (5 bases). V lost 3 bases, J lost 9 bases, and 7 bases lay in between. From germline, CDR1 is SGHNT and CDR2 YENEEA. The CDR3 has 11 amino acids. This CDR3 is CASSFGETQYF. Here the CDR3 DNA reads TGTGCCAGCAGCTTTGGGGAGACGCAGTATTTT.

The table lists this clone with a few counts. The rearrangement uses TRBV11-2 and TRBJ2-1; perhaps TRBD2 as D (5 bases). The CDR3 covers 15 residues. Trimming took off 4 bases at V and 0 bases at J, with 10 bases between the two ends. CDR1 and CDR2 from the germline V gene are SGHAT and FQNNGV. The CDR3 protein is CASSYGVSSYNEQFF. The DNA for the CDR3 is TGTGCCAGCAGCTACGGGGTTAGCTCCTACAATGAGCAGTTCTTC.

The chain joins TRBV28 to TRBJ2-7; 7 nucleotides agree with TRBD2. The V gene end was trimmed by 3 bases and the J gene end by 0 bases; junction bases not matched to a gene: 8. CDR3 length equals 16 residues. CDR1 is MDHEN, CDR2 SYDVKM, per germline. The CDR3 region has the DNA TGTGCCAGCAGTTTGGGGGGGGATCTCGGCTCCTACGAGCAGTACTTC. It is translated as CASSLGGDLGSYEQYF.

CDR3 nucleotides: TGTGCCACCATGGGGCCAAATGGGGAGCAGTACTTC. Translating gives CATMGPNGEQYF. The chain couples TRBV24-1 to TRBJ2-7; D possibly corresponds to TRBD1 (5 bases). The germline gives CDR1 KGHDR, CDR2 SFDVKD. V lost 8 bases, J lost 7 bases, and 14 bases lay in between. The CDR3 loop spans 12 amino acids.

CDR3 sequence reads: CSARTKETQYF. Here the CDR3 DNA reads TGCAGTGCAAGGACTAAAGAGACCCAGTACTTC. This chain links TRBV20-1 with TRBJ2-5; TRBD2 might be the D (6 bases). Germline CDR1 DFQATT, CDR2 SNEGSKA (reference sequence). V was clipped by 6 bases and J by 3 bases, with 8 bases between them. There are 11 residues in the CDR3.

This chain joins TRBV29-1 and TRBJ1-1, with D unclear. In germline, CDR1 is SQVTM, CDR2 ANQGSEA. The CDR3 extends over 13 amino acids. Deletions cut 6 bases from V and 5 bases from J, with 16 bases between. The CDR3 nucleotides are TGCAGCGTCGGCATAGAGGGTTGGACTGAAGCTTTCTTT. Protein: CSVGIEGWTEAFF.

The CDR3 reads CASSRGLPGDTQYF. The CDR3 DNA reads as TGTGCCAGCAGTCGCGGGCTCCCCGGAGATACGCAGTATTTT. The chain links TRBV6-5 to TRBJ2-3; possible D gene TRBD2, 5 bases. CDR1 and CDR2 from the germline V gene are MNHEY and SVGAGI. Trimming left V 5 bases short and J 5 bases short, with 14 bases between. CDR3 size: 14 residues.

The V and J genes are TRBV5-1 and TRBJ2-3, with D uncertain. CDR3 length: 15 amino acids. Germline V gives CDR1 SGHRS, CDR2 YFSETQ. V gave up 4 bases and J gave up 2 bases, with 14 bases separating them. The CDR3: CASSHAAGTTDTQYF. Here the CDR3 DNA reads TGCGCCAGCAGCCACGCGGCTGGCACCACAGATACGCAGTATTTT.

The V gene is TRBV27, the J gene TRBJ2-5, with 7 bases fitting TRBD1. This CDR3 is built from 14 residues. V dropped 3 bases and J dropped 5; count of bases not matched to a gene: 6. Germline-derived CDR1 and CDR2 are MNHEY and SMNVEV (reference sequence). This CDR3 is CASSLGQTRETQYF. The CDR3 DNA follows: TGTGCCAGCAGTTTGGGACAGACCAGGGAGACCCAGTACTTC.

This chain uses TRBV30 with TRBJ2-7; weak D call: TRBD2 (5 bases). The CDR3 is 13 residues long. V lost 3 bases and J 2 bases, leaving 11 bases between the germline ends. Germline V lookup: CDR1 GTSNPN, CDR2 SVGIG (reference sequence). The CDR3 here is CAWRASPAYEQYF. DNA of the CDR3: TGTGCCTGGAGGGCTAGCCCGGCCTACGAGCAGTACTTC.

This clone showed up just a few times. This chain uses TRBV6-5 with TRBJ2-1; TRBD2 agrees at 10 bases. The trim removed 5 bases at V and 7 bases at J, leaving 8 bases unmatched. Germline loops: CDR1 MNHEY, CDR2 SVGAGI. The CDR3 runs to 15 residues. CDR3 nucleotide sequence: TGTGCCAGCAGTAGCGGGAGGGCCCAGGGGAATGAGCAGTTCTTC. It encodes CASSSGRAQGNEQFF.

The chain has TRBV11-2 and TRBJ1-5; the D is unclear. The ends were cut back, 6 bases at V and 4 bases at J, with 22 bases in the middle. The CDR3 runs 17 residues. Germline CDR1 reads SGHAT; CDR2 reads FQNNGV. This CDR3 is CASRQLPGSPPNQPQHF. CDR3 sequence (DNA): TGTGCCAGCAGACAATTACCCGGGTCCCCCCCTAATCAGCCCCAGCATTTT.